This TCR beta chain was sequenced for a study of patients and donors after allogeneic stem cell transplantation. Trimming removed 5 bases at V and 3 bases at J, with 18 bases between. Germline V gene data show CDR1 as KGHSH and CDR2 as LQKENI. This CDR3 contains 16 residues. TCRdb reprocessed the RT-PCR reads via MiXCR and lists one record per CDR3 protein. The sample has some 880,000 distinct CDR3 sequences, over 15% seen once. Sequenced: blood, either unsorted or a sorted T cell fraction (not recorded which). This TCR came from a human donor who was either an allogeneic HSCT recipient or a stem cell or donor lymphocyte infusion donor (not recorded which). It is not recorded whose cells these are; they may come from a transplant donor. The chain employs TRBV18 and TRBJ2-3; D gene uncertain. The CDR3 region is CASSSGQVVLTDTQYF. The DNA for the CDR3 is TGTGCCAGCTCAAGTGGGCAGGTAGTCTTGACAGATACGCAGTATTTT.